Shown below are 20 T cell receptor beta chains from a single sample sequenced in a study of follicular helper T cells after annual influenza vaccination. Sample time point: 2014-2015 season, pre-vaccination. This table comes from immunoSEQ multiplex PCR, and its TCRdb copy is limited to in-frame clones, with some not included. The data contain over 6,500 clones, roughly 82% of them singletons. Here the sequenced sample was CXCR5+ CD38- circulating T follicular helper cells from blood, taken on the day of influenza vaccination. Described subset: circulating Tfh, non-naive CD4+CXCR5+PD-1+ (ICOS+CD38+ or ICOS-CD38-). The receptors originated from an adult who received the influenza vaccine.

Here the CDR3 reads CASRRQTSGSPLHF. The CDR3 DNA reads as TGTGCCAGCAGGAGACAGACTTCGGGTTCACCCCTCCACTTT. The genes are TRBV2 and TRBJ1-6; a possible D gene is TRBD1 (5 bases). This CDR3 region has 14 residues. Trimming shortened V by 6 bases and J by 9 bases, and 15 bases separated the two germline ends. Germline CDR1 reads SNHLY; CDR2 reads FYNNEI.

This clone was seen once. CDR3 nucleotides: TGTGCCACCAGCAGAGGACAGGCAGCAACTAATGAAAAACTGTTTTTT. Translating gives CATSRGQAATNEKLFF. V and J are TRBV15 and TRBJ1-4, with a weak D call TRBD1 (6 bases). Between the trimmed V and J ends, which lost 1 base and 0 bases, there was a span of 9 bases. Germline V gene lookup returns CDR1 LNHNV and CDR2 YYDKDF (reference sequence). CDR3 size: 16 residues.

This clone was observed a single time. V and J are TRBV28 and TRBJ1-1; the D is unclear. V was trimmed by 4 bases and J by 2 bases, leaving 8 bases between them. The V gene's germline CDR1 is MDHEN and CDR2 SYDVKM. The CDR3 length is 13 residues. CDR3 protein: CASSSWGNTEAFF. The CDR3, as DNA: TGTGCCAGCAGTTCCTGGGGAAACACTGAAGCTTTCTTT.

The rearrangement joins TRBV7-2 to TRBJ1-4; TRBD1 matches 8 bases. V shed 1 base and J 6 bases; nucleotides not matched to a gene: 4. Germline CDR1 SGHTA, CDR2 FQGNSA. The CDR3 is 15 residues long. The CDR3 loop is CASSLGTGWDEKLFF. DNA of the CDR3: TGTGCCAGCAGCTTAGGGACAGGGTGGGATGAAAAACTGTTTTTT. The full variable domain, with the rest looked up from reference TRBV7-2 and TRBJ1-4, is GAGVSQSPSNKVTEKGKDVELRCDPISGHTALYWYRQSLGQGLEFLIYFQGNSAPDKSGLPSDRFSAERTGGSVSTLTIQRTQQEDSAVYLCASSLGTGWDEKLFFGSGTQLSVL.

This chain connects TRBV5-1 to TRBJ2-3, with 7 nucleotides matching TRBD2. Losses at the gene ends were 0 bases for V and 5 bases for J; bases not matched to a gene: 3. From germline, CDR1 is SGHRS and CDR2 YFSETQ. CDR3 length equals 14 residues. Here the CDR3 reads CASSLAGGEDTQYF. The CDR3 nucleotides are TGCGCCAGCAGCTTGGCGGGGGGAGAAGATACGCAGTATTTT. Based on the CDR3 plus reference TRBV5-1 and TRBJ2-3, the full variable domain is KAGVTQTPRYLIKTRGQQVTLSCSPISGHRSVSWYQQTPGQGLQFLFEYFSETQRNKGNFPGRFSGRQFSNSRSEMNVSTLELGDSALYLCASSLAGGEDTQYFGPGTRLTVL.

The chain links TRBV9 to TRBJ2-1; D remains ambiguous. V was trimmed by 0 bases and J by 7 bases, leaving 8 bases between them. Germline V CDR1 and CDR2: SGDLS, YYNGEE. The CDR3 contains 13 residues. The CDR3 coding sequence is TGTGCCAGCAGCGTAGTTACCGGGAATGAGCAGTTCTTC. It specifies CASSVVTGNEQFF. The entire variable domain, with the rest obtained from reference TRBV9 and TRBJ2-1, is as follows: DSGVTQTPKHLITATGQRVTLRCSPRSGDLSVYWYQQSLDQGLQFLIQYYNGEERAKGNILERFSAQQFPDLHSELNLSSLELGDSALYFCASSVVTGNEQFFGPGTRLTVL.

The chain links TRBV4-1 to TRBJ1-2, with unresolved D. V gave up 2 bases and J gave up 1 base, with 8 bases separating them. The CDR3 sequence is 14 residues long. CDR1 is MGHRA, CDR2 YSYEKL, per germline. CDR3 sequence (DNA): TGCGCCAGCAGCCAACAGCTCATTAACTATGGCTACACCTTC. It is translated as CASSQQLINYGYTF.

The V gene is TRBV2, the J gene TRBJ1-4, with D possibly matching TRBD1 (5 bases). From germline, CDR1 is SNHLY and CDR2 FYNNEI. V was shortened by 7 bases and J by 2 bases, with 17 bases between the two germline ends. This CDR3 contains 16 residues. CDR3 nucleotides: TGTGCCAGCATCGACGGGACGGGTCTTACTAATGAAAAACTGTTTTTT. Translated: CASIDGTGLTNEKLFF.

This clone was seen only once. The genes are TRBV9 and TRBJ1-6; D gene ambiguous. There are 15 residues in the CDR3. V lost 0 bases to trimming and J lost 9 bases, with 13 bases between them. CDR1 is SGDLS, CDR2 YYNGEE, per germline. The CDR3 reads CASSVERGTGSPLHF. The CDR3 region has the DNA TGTGCCAGCAGCGTAGAACGGGGAACGGGTTCACCCCTCCACTTT.

This clone turned up a few times. V usage is TRBV7-2 and J usage is TRBJ1-3, with a tentative D call TRBD1 (6 bases). CDR3 length equals 15 residues. Germline V lookup: CDR1 SGHTA, CDR2 FQGNSA. V was clipped by 1 base and J by 2 bases, with 9 bases between them. The CDR3 loop is CASSLDWTAGNTIYF. The CDR3 DNA reads as TGTGCCAGCAGCTTAGATTGGACAGCTGGAAACACCATATATTTT.

The chain couples TRBV4-3 to TRBJ2-1; D remains ambiguous. V was cut by 8 bases and J by 5 bases, with 19 bases left in between. In germline, CDR1 is LGHNA, CDR2 YSLEER. The CDR3 is made up of 15 amino acids. In nucleotides, the CDR3 is TGCGCCAGCGGCCCCGCTTCGCTAGGAGACAATGAGCAGTTCTTC. Translating it yields CASGPASLGDNEQFF.

This rearrangement joins TRBV28 to TRBJ1-2; D call uncertain. Between the trimmed V and J ends, which lost 2 bases and 2 bases, there was a span of 3 bases. Per germline, CDR1 MDHEN and CDR2 SYDVKM. This CDR3 contains 12 residues. CDR3 residues: CASSLGNYGYTF. The CDR3 DNA reads TGTGCCAGCAGTTTAGGGAACTATGGCTACACCTTC.

CDR3 loop: CASSLVTSGGARHTQYF. The DNA for the CDR3 is TGTGCCAGCAGCTTAGTTACCAGCGGGGGGGCCAGGCATACGCAGTATTTT. This rearrangement joins TRBV7-8 to TRBJ2-3, with 10 bases that match TRBD2. CDR3 size: 17 residues. Trimming removed 1 base from V and 7 bases from J; junction bases left unmatched: 11. CDR1 is SGHVS, CDR2 FQNEAQ, per germline.

This chain joins TRBV28 and TRBJ1-5, with D possibly matching TRBD1 (6 bases). CDR3 length: 18 amino acids. Trimming removed 10 bases at V and 1 base at J, with 26 bases between. Germline V CDR1 and CDR2: MDHEN, SYDVKM. This chain's CDR3 is CATNSVRTAGLSNQPQHF. The CDR3 coding sequence is TGTGCCACCAACTCGGTTCGGACAGCGGGTTTGAGCAATCAGCCCCAGCATTTT.

The rearrangement links TRBV15 to TRBJ1-5, with a tentative D call TRBD1 (5 bases). The CDR3 covers 16 residues. V was pared by 1 base and J by 5 bases, with 15 bases between. The germline gives CDR1 LNHNV, CDR2 YYDKDF (reference sequence). The CDR3, as DNA: TGTGCCACCAGCAGAGCGGGAGGGGAAGGAGATCAGCCCCAGCATTTT. It codes for CATSRAGGEGDQPQHF.

The rearrangement links TRBV7-2 to TRBJ2-3, with 7 bases fitting TRBD1. V trimming: 3 bases; J trimming: 4 bases; junction bases outside the gene matches: 4. The CDR3 sequence is 14 residues long. Germline V gene sequence: CDR1 SGHTA, CDR2 FQGNSA. CDR3: CASSFGQAPDTQYF. CDR3 DNA: TGTGCCAGCAGCTTTGGACAGGCCCCAGATACGCAGTATTTT.

This chain joins TRBV5-1 and TRBJ1-1, with D possibly being TRBD1 (5 bases). Trimming stripped 5 bases from V and 4 bases from J, with 15 bases between. This CDR3 spans 14 amino acids. Germline-derived CDR1 and CDR2 are SGHRS and YFSETQ. The CDR3 DNA reads TGCGCCAGCAGGGGGCAAGGGGTCCTCACTGAAGCTTTCTTT. This sequence encodes CASRGQGVLTEAFF.

This clone was picked up a small number of times. The chain links TRBV6-1 to TRBJ2-7; D may be TRBD1 (6 bases). The CDR3 consists of 14 residues. CDR1 MNHNS and CDR2 SASEGT come from the germline V gene. V shed 6 bases and J shed 3 bases, with 15 bases lying between them. The CDR3 bases are TGTGCCAGCAGCCCCGGACAGTCGGTCTACGAGCAGTACTTC. Encoded protein: CASSPGQSVYEQYF.

V and J are TRBV2 and TRBJ1-2, with 8 nucleotides matching TRBD1. Trimming removed 6 bases from V and 7 bases from J; junction bases left unmatched: 7. Germline CDR1 and CDR2: SNHLY and FYNNEI. The CDR3 contains 13 residues. DNA for the CDR3: TGTGCCAGCAGCCGGACAGGGCGGACTGGCTACACCTTC. Translating it yields CASSRTGRTGYTF.

The V gene is TRBV28, the J gene TRBJ2-5; D perhaps matches TRBD2 (5 bases). Trimming took 9 bases from V and 13 from J, leaving 18 bases between them. This CDR3 region has 11 residues. Germline CDR1 reads MDHEN; CDR2 reads SYDVKM. The CDR3 here is CASKSGFKRYF. The CDR3 nucleotides read TGTGCCAGTAAGAGCGGATTCAAAAGGTACTTC. Using reference TRBV28 and TRBJ2-5 for the parts outside the CDR3, the full variable domain is DVKVTQSSRYLVKRTGEKVFLECVQDMDHENMFWYRQDPGLGLRLIYFSYDVKMKEKGDIPEGYSVSREKKERFSLILESASTNQTSMYLCASKSGFKRYFGPGTRLLVL.